These 9 T cell receptor beta chains originate from one sample sequenced in a study of CD8+ T cells in alopecia areata. Sequencing templates came from extracted RNA that was reverse transcribed into cDNA. The data were produced by immunoSEQ multiplex PCR, yet TCRdb's version contains in-frame clones alone and is incomplete. The sample carries 150,000 or so clones, about 89% recorded once. The sample in question was CD8+ T cells sorted from blood, obtained at week 0. Source of these receptors: a human donor with alopecia areata.

This clone was observed once. This rearrangement joins TRBV5-6 to TRBJ2-7; 9 bases map to TRBD1. This CDR3 region has 15 residues. J was trimmed by 2 bases and V by 3 bases; bases with no gene match: 6. The germline gives CDR1 SGHDT, CDR2 YYEEEE. CDR3 DNA: TGTGCCAGCAGCTGGGGGGACAGGGAAACCTACGAGCAGTACTTC. Protein sequence: CASSWGDRETYEQYF.

The chain uses TRBV7-9 and TRBJ1-2, with a weak D call TRBD1 (5 bases). V lost 3 bases and J lost 6, with 11 bases in between. The CDR3 runs 13 residues. Germline assignment: CDR1 SEHNR and CDR2 FQNEAQ (reference sequence). CDR3 region: CASSLGGTNGYTF. The DNA of the CDR3 is TGTGCCAGCAGCTTGGGCGGGACGAATGGCTACACCTTC.

The genes are TRBV5-1 and TRBJ2-2; 9 nucleotides match TRBD1. This CDR3 contains 18 residues. In germline, CDR1 is SGHRS, CDR2 YFSETQ. Trimming at V came to 4 bases and at J to 4 bases, leaving 14 bases not matched to a gene. Written as DNA, the CDR3 is TGCGCCAGCAGCCCAGCCGGGACAGGGTTTTTCGGCACCGGGGAGCTGTTTTTT. Protein product: CASSPAGTGFFGTGELFF. Full variable domain (missing parts from reference TRBV5-1 and TRBJ2-2): KAGVTQTPRYLIKTRGQQVTLSCSPISGHRSVSWYQQTPGQGLQFLFEYFSETQRNKGNFPGRFSGRQFSNSRSEMNVSTLELGDSALYLCASSPAGTGFFGTGELFFGEGSRLTVL.

The rearrangement uses TRBV27 and TRBJ2-7, with 12 bases lining up with TRBD2. V lost 5 bases to trimming and J lost 2 bases; unmatched junction nucleotides: 4. CDR1 MNHEY and CDR2 SMNVEV come from the germline V gene (reference sequence). The CDR3 spans 15 residues. CDR3 in DNA: TGTGCCAGCAGTCCAGGACTAGCGGGGCCCTACGAGCAGTACTTC. Translated: CASSPGLAGPYEQYF.

The gene calls are TRBV5-1 and TRBJ2-2, with TRBD1 matching 7 bases. From germline, CDR1 is SGHRS and CDR2 YFSETQ. The CDR3 sequence is 15 residues long. The V and J ends lost 4 bases and 4 bases, in that order; junction bases with no gene match: 7. The CDR3 here is CASSTETGITGELFF. CDR3 in DNA: TGCGCCAGCAGCACAGAGACAGGGATCACCGGGGAGCTGTTTTTT.

This clone was seen a single time. The chain recombines TRBV30 with TRBJ2-7; 8 nucleotides align to TRBD2. Germline lookup yields CDR1 GTSNPN and CDR2 SVGIG (reference sequence). The CDR3 runs to 15 residues. V shed 0 bases, J shed 5 bases, and the junction held 9 bases outside the gene matches. CDR3 in amino acids: CAWSVIGGRNDEQYF. CDR3 coding DNA: TGTGCCTGGAGTGTAATAGGCGGGAGGAACGACGAGCAGTACTTC.

V is TRBV7-8 and J is TRBJ2-1; D is uncertain. Germline lookup yields CDR1 SGHVS and CDR2 FQNEAQ. The V end was cut by 4 bases, the J end by 8 bases, with 12 bases between. This CDR3 has 13 amino acids. Here the CDR3 DNA reads TGTGCCAGCAGCTCGGGTTTATTCGATGAGCAGTTCTTC. This sequence encodes CASSSGLFDEQFF.

The rearrangement uses TRBV30 and TRBJ2-3, with D perhaps TRBD2 (5 bases). Germline CDR1 is GTSNPN and CDR2 is SVGIG (reference sequence). The CDR3 covers 12 residues. Trimming cost V 1 base and J 5 bases, with 7 bases left between them. DNA for the CDR3: TGTGCCTGGAGTGCGGGGAGAGATACGCAGTATTTT. Its protein is CAWSAGRDTQYF.

In regard to this clone: The sample holds other DNA sequences that translate to the same CDR3. The chain joins TRBV7-9 to TRBJ2-3; 8 bases are shared with TRBD2. The CDR3 length is 17 residues. Germline V gives CDR1 SEHNR, CDR2 FQNEAQ (reference sequence). V dropped 4 bases and J dropped 0; count of bases not matched to a gene: 9. In DNA form, the CDR3 reads TGTGCCAGCAGCTCCCACAACCAGCGGGGGAGCACAGATACGCAGTATTTT. Translation gives CASSSHNQRGSTDTQYF.